This TCR beta chain was captured by sequencing in a study of T cell responses to AZD1222 COVID-19 vaccine. Findings and limits, study-wide: The sample set comprised mostly white British donors with more females, and clonal diversity was possibly underestimated.

With respect to this clone: The antigen is undetermined.

Trimming took 4 bases from V and 2 from J, leaving 13 bases between them. The CDR3 consists of 15 residues. The germline CDR1 and CDR2 sequences are KGHSH and LQKENI. Assay: immunoSEQ multiplex PCR; the TCRdb copy retains only in-frame clones and omits some. The data show 150,000 or so clones, 82% seen once. This specimen consisted of peripheral blood, obtained on day 0 of MenACWY control vaccination. This TCR derives from an adult in good health. The V call is TRBV18, the J call TRBJ2-3, with D maybe TRBD1 (6 bases). The CDR3 loop is CASSQIGQTTDTQYF. CDR3 DNA sequence: TGTGCCAGCTCACAAATCGGACAGACCACAGATACGCAGTATTTT.